The 9 T cell receptor beta chains given below trace back to one sample, sequenced in a study of cytotoxic CD8 clonotypes in ibrutinib-treated CLL. Measured with immunoSEQ multiplex PCR; TCRdb has only the in-frame clones, and not every one. The repertoire includes around 70,000 clones, approximately 90% of them detected once, and approximately 3% sits in the top ten. The material sequenced was PBMCs, taken after 12 months of ibrutinib treatment. The source is a human donor with chronic lymphocytic leukemia.

This clone has a single count. The chain links TRBV29-1 to TRBJ1-1; D possibly corresponds to TRBD1 (5 bases). Germline values: CDR1 SQVTM, CDR2 ANQGSEA. Trimming cost V 6 bases and J 4 bases, with 15 bases left between them. The CDR3 contains 13 residues. The CDR3 DNA reads TGCAGCGTGGTCGGGGGGGACGGCACTGAAGCTTTCTTT. Translation: CSVVGGDGTEAFF.

The gene calls are TRBV9 and TRBJ1-1; D unresolved. CDR3 size: 12 residues. V was trimmed by 0 bases and J by 6 bases, leaving 6 bases between them. The germline gives CDR1 SGDLS, CDR2 YYNGEE. As DNA, the CDR3 is TGTGCCAGCAGCGTAGATGGGTCTGAAGCTTTCTTT. Translated: CASSVDGSEAFF.

The chain joins TRBV9 to TRBJ2-3, with D hard to call. The CDR3 contains 15 residues. Between the trimmed V and J ends, which lost 0 bases and 2 bases, there was a span of 10 bases. Germline V gene data show CDR1 as SGDLS and CDR2 as YYNGEE. This CDR3 is CASSVELPHTDTQYF. CDR3 nucleotide sequence: TGTGCCAGCAGCGTAGAACTCCCTCACACAGATACGCAGTATTTT.

The V and J genes are TRBV29-1 and TRBJ1-2, with a possible D match to TRBD1 (6 bases). CDR1 SQVTM and CDR2 ANQGSEA come from the germline V gene. Trimming shortened V by 0 bases and J by 8 bases, and 7 bases separated the two germline ends. The CDR3 length is 11 residues. CDR3 sequence: CSVEEGGGYTF. The CDR3, as DNA: TGCAGCGTTGAAGAGGGGGGCGGCTACACCTTC.

The CDR3 is CASSLGTEAFF. CDR3 coding DNA: TGCGCCAGCAGCTTAGGCACTGAAGCTTTCTTT. The V gene is TRBV5-1, the J gene TRBJ1-1; unclear D gene. V was pared by 2 bases and J by 4 bases, with 3 bases between. Germline loops: CDR1 SGHRS, CDR2 YFSETQ. The CDR3 covers 11 residues.

V gene TRBV4-1 combines with J gene TRBJ2-7; D is tentatively TRBD1 or TRBD2 (6 bases each). The V and J ends lost 9 bases and 7 bases respectively, with 25 bases between them. The CDR3 sequence is 15 residues long. Germline values: CDR1 MGHRA, CDR2 YSYEKL. The CDR3 DNA is TGCGCCAGTCGGCCAAGTATGTCGGTAGGGGGGGAGCAGTACTTC. This sequence encodes CASRPSMSVGGEQYF.

The chain is built from TRBV29-1 and TRBJ1-1, with 8 bases lining up with TRBD1. This CDR3 spans 12 amino acids. The germline CDR1 and CDR2 sequences are SQVTM and ANQGSEA. V lost 6 bases, J lost 5 bases, and 5 bases stayed unmatched. The CDR3 loop reads CSVSGGRTEAFF. CDR3 nucleotide sequence: TGCAGCGTATCAGGGGGCCGAACTGAAGCTTTCTTT.

The V gene is TRBV7-9, the J gene TRBJ2-3, with a possible D match to TRBD2 (5 bases). The CDR3 runs 15 residues. V was trimmed by 3 bases and J by 1 base, leaving 11 bases between them. The germline gives CDR1 SEHNR, CDR2 FQNEAQ (reference sequence). The CDR3 reads CASSFTGSGTDTQYF. DNA of the CDR3: TGTGCCAGCAGCTTTACGGGGTCTGGCACAGATACGCAGTATTTT. The entire variable domain, with the rest obtained from reference TRBV7-9 and TRBJ2-3, is as follows: DTGVSQNPRHKITKRGQNVTFRCDPISEHNRLYWYRQTLGQGPEFLTYFQNEAQLEKSRLLSDRFSAERPKGSFSTLEIQRTEQGDSAMYLCASSFTGSGTDTQYFGPGTRLTVL.

This sequence joins TRBV7-2 and TRBJ2-3; 9 bases match TRBD2. The CDR3 loop spans 15 amino acids. Germline CDR1 SGHTA, CDR2 FQGNSA. The V segment lost 0 bases and the J segment 3 bases; nucleotides outside the gene matches: 1. The CDR3 spells CASSLASGRTDTQYF. In DNA, the CDR3 is TGTGCCAGCAGCTTAGCTAGCGGGAGAACAGATACGCAGTATTTT.